This T cell receptor (beta chain) appears in the sequencing data of a study of blood T cell repertoires in COVID-19. Study in general: The United States, Italy and Spain supplied acute and convalescent COVID-19 samples.

V lost 0 bases to trimming and J lost 0 bases, with 22 bases between them. CDR3 length: 21 residues. Germline values: CDR1 SGHRS, CDR2 YFSETQ. TCRdb's copy holds only in-frame clones and misses some; the assay was immunoSEQ multiplex PCR. The sample includes roughly 440,000 clones, about nine tenths of them seen just once. This clonotype was sampled from a woman aged 45-65 years with COVID-19, enrolled during active disease. This chain connects TRBV5-1 to TRBJ2-6; D is perhaps TRBD1 (5 bases). Input material: peripheral blood. CDR3 sequence (DNA): TGCGCCAGCAGCTTGGTACTGTTGTCAGGGTCCCGTAGCTCTGGGGCCAACGTCCTGACTTTC. Residues: CASSLVLLSGSRSSGANVLTF.